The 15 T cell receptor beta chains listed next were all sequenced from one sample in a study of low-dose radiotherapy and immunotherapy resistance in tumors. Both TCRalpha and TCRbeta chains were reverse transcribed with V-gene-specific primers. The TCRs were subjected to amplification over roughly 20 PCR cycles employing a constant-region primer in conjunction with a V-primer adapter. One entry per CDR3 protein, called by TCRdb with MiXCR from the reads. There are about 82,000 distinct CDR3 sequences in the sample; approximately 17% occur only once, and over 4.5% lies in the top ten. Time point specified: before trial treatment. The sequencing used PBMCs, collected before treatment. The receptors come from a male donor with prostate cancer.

The CDR3 loop is CSAPTGLQRTDTQYF. The CDR3 nucleotides are TGCAGTGCTCCTACCGGACTCCAACGCACAGATACGCAGTATTTT. This chain links TRBV20-1 with TRBJ2-3; D is perhaps TRBD2 (5 bases). The CDR3 extends over 15 amino acids. Trimming cost V 5 bases and J 1 base, with 16 bases left between them. Per germline, CDR1 DFQATT and CDR2 SNEGSKA (reference sequence).

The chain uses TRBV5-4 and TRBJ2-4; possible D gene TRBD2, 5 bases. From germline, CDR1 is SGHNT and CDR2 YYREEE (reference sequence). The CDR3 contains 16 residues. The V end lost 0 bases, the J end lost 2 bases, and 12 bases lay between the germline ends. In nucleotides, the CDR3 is TGTGCCAGCAGCTTGGGACTTCCCGGGACCAAAAACATTCAGTACTTC. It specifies CASSLGLPGTKNIQYF.

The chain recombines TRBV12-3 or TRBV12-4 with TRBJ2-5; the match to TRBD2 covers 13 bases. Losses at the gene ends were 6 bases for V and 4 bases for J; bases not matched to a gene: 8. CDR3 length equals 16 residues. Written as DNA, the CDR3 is TGTGCCAGCAGCAGCCCTGGACTAGCGGGAGTAGAGACCCAGTACTTC. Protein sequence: CASSSPGLAGVETQYF.

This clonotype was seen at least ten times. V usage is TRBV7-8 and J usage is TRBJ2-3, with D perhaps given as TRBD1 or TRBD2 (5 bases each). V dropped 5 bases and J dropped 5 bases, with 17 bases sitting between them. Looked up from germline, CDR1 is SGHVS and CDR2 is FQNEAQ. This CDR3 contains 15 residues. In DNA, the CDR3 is TGTGCCAGCAGCCGCCGGGGCTTCTGGGAAGATACGCAGTATTTT. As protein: CASSRRGFWEDTQYF.

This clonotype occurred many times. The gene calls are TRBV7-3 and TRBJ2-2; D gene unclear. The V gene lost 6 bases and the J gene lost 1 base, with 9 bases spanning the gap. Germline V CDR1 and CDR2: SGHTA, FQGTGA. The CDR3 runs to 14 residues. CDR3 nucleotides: TGTGCCAGCAGTTCGAGTCGGAACACCGGGGAGCTGTTTTTT. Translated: CASSSSRNTGELFF.

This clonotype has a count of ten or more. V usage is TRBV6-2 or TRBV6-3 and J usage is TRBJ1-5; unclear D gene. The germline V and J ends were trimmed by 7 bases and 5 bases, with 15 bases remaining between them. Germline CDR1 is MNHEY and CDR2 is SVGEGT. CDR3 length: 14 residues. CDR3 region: CASNREPRYQPQHF. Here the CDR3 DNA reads TGTGCCAGCAACCGGGAGCCTAGATATCAGCCCCAGCATTTT.

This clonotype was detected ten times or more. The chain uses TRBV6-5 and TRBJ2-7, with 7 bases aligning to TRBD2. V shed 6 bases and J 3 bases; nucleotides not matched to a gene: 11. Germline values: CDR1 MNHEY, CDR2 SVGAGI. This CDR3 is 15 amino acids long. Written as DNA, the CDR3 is TGTGCCAGCAGCCCGGGGGGAGCCTACGGCTACGAGCAGTACTTC. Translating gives CASSPGGAYGYEQYF.

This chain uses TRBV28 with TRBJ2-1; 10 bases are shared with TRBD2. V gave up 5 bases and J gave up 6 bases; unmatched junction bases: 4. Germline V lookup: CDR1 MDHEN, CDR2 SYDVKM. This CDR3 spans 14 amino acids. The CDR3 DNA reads TGTGCCAGCAGTCTAGCGGGAGTCTCCAATGAGCAGTTCTTC. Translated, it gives CASSLAGVSNEQFF.

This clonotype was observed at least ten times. CDR3 bases: TGTGCCAGCAGCTTAACCCAGGCCGGGGGTGCTTTCTTT. Translated: CASSLTQAGGAFF. J is TRBJ1-1 and V is TRBV7-3; tentatively, D is TRBD1 (5 bases). This CDR3 contains 13 residues. CDR1 and CDR2 (germline): SGHTA, FQGTGA. The ends were cut back, 0 bases at V and 11 bases at J, with 13 bases in the middle.

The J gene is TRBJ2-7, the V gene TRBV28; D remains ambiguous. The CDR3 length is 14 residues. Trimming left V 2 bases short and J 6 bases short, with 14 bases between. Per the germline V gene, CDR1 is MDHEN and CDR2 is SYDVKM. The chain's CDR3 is CASSLGSDLSEQYF. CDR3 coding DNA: TGTGCCAGCAGTTTAGGTTCCGACCTATCCGAGCAGTACTTC. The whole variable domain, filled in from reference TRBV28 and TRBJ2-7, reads DVKVTQSSRYLVKRTGEKVFLECVQDMDHENMFWYRQDPGLGLRLIYFSYDVKMKEKGDIPEGYSVSREKKERFSLILESASTNQTSMYLCASSLGSDLSEQYFGPGTRLTVT.

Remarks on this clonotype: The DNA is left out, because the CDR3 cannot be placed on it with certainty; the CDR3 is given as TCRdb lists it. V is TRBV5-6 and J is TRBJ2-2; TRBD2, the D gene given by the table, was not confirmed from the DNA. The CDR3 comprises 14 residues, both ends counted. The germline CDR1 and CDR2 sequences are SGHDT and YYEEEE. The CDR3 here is CASSRGVTGELFFF.

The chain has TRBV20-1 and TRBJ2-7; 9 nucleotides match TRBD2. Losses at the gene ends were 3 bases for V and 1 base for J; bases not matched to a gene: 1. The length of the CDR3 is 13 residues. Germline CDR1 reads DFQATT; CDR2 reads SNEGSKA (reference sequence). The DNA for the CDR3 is TGCAGTGCTAGGCGGGAGGGATCCTACGAGCAGTACTTC. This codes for CSARREGSYEQYF.

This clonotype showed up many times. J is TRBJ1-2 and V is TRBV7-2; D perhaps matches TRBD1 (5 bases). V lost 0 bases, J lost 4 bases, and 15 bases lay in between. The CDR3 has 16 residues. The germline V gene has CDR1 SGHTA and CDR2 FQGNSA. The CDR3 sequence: CASSLAGDAYGYGYTF. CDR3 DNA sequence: TGTGCCAGCAGCTTAGCGGGGGACGCTTACGGCTATGGCTACACCTTC. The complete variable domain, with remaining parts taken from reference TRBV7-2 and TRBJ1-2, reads GAGVSQSPSNKVTEKGKDVELRCDPISGHTALYWYRQSLGQGLEFLIYFQGNSAPDKSGLPSDRFSAERTGGSVSTLTIQRTQQEDSAVYLCASSLAGDAYGYGYTFGSGTRLTVV.

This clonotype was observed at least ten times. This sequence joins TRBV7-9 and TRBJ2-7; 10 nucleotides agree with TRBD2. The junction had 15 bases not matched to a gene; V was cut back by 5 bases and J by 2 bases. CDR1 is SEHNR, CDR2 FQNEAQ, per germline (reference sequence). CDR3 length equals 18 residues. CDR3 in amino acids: CASSPQGLSGGLTYEQYF. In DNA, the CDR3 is TGTGCCAGCAGCCCGCAGGGGCTTAGCGGGGGGCTAACCTACGAGCAGTACTTC.

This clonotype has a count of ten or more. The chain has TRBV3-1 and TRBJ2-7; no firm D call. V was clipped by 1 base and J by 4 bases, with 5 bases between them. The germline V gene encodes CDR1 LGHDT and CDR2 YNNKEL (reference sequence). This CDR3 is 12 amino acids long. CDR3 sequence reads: CASSQASYEQYF. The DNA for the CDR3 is TGTGCCAGCAGCCAAGCCTCGTACGAGCAGTACTTC.